The 4 T cell receptor beta chains given below trace back to one sample, sequenced in a study of cytomegalovirus exposure and HLA in healthy donors (dated by TCRdb to about 2017). Libraries were prepared through the immunoSEQ multiplex PCR assay. For the multiplex PCR, a mixture combining 60 forward primers for TCR Vbeta segments and 13 reverse primers for TCR Jbeta segments was used. TCRdb stores this immuneACCESS table with in-frame sequences only. Part of the clones is absent; in the studies checked, under half of the shortfall reflects unresolved V genes, and no reason is known for the rest. Present in this sample are under 200,000 clones, more than 60% of which were seen just once. The top ten clones comprise around 3.1% of the sample. Sequenced input: PBMCs. The receptor set was obtained from a female donor in good health and CMV-seronegative.

A few counts support this clone. V gene TRBV18 combines with J gene TRBJ2-2, with D tentatively TRBD1 (6 bases). This CDR3 has 15 amino acids. Looked up from germline, CDR1 is KGHSH and CDR2 is LQKENI. Trimming pared 6 bases from V and 1 base from J, leaving 12 bases between. This CDR3 reads CASSPKQGNTGELFF. The DNA of the CDR3 is TGTGCCAGCTCCCCTAAACAGGGGAACACCGGGGAGCTGTTTTTT.

The chain carries TRBV7-3 and TRBJ2-5, with 8 bases that match TRBD2. Per the germline V gene, CDR1 is SGHTA and CDR2 is FQGTGA. This CDR3 has 13 amino acids. After removal of 5 bases from V and 9 bases from J, the junction contained 8 bases not matched to a gene. The CDR3 here is CASSPGWREAQYF. In DNA form, the CDR3 reads TGTGCCAGCAGCCCCGGGTGGCGGGAGGCCCAGTACTTC. The variable domain in full, with the rest retrieved from reference TRBV7-3 and TRBJ2-5, is GAGVSQTPSNKVTEKGKYVELRCDPISGHTALYWYRQSLGQGPEFLIYFQGTGAADDSGLPNDRFFAVRPEGSVSTLKIQRTERGDSAVYLCASSPGWREAQYFGPGTRLLVL.

The chain combines TRBV6-5 with TRBJ1-2, with 7 bases fitting TRBD1. Germline V gene lookup returns CDR1 MNHEY and CDR2 SVGAGI. This CDR3 comprises 14 residues. Unmatched junction bases numbered 7, after V lost 6 bases and J lost 3 bases. CDR3 nucleotides: TGTGCCAGCAGCCAACCAGGGGGTCACTATGGCTACACCTTC. This codes for CASSQPGGHYGYTF.

CDR3 sequence: CASSPIAETAYEQYF. CDR3 nucleotide sequence: TGCGCCAGCAGCCCAATCGCGGAGACAGCCTACGAGCAGTACTTC. The rearrangement links TRBV5-1 to TRBJ2-7, with TRBD1 as a possible D gene (5 bases). The V end was cut by 4 bases, the J end by 2 bases, with 16 bases between. CDR3 length equals 15 residues. CDR1 is SGHRS and CDR2 is YFSETQ in the germline V gene.